Included here is one T cell receptor (beta chain) sequence, with context. TCRdb keeps only in-frame clones here, not all; method: immunoSEQ multiplex PCR. The sample records a few hundred thousand clones, almost 97% being singletons. Germline lookup yields CDR1 SGHRS and CDR2 YFSETQ. The CDR3 runs 15 residues. The sample comes from a study of shared clonotypes between healthy human individuals. This rearrangement joins TRBV5-1 to TRBJ1-4; 8 positions match TRBD1. The receptor was isolated from a woman aged 30 to 39 in good health. Sequenced sample: naive CD4+ T cells sorted from blood. Stated subset: CD45RA+ positively selected. The CDR3 bases are TGCGCTACAAGAACAGGGGGTAGCCCTAATGAAAAACTGTTTTTT. It encodes CATRTGGSPNEKLFF.